A selection of T cell receptor beta chains follows, all from one sample in a study. Sequenced by immunoSEQ multiplex PCR; TCRdb stores in-frame clones only, minus some. The sample comprises some 68,000 clones, around 93% of which are singletons, and 4.4% rests with the top ten. The material sequenced was PBMCs. The receptors originated from a man between 35 and 55 years old with rheumatoid arthritis. Each CDR3 is given with its conserved first and last residue. The order of the fields is V gene, J gene, CDR3 protein.

TRBV3-1/TRBV3-2	TRBJ1-6	CASSQESWNSPLHF
TRBV6-5	TRBJ2-5	CASPRPGPKETQYF
TRBV11-3	TRBJ2-1	CASSLAGGYNEQFF
TRBV28	TRBJ2-7	CASRRGVAPYEQYF
TRBV11-3	TRBJ1-1	CASSLGGEAFF
TRBV24-1	TRBJ2-4	CATSDSGSEAKNIQYF
TRBV4-1	TRBJ1-2	CASSQTGTELGLNGYTF
TRBV19	TRBJ2-5	CASRDGGIQETQYF
TRBV7-3	TRBJ2-1	CASSLGPSGYNEQFF
TRBV6-6	TRBJ2-7	CASREQGYEQYF
TRBV7-2	TRBJ1-1	CASSPDRLNTEAFF
TRBV7-2	TRBJ1-4	CASSQDRGTNEKLFF
TRBV2	TRBJ2-7	CASRLRDGPYEQYF
TRBV7-3	TRBJ2-3	CASSSTGLDTQYF
TRBV27	TRBJ2-6	CASSAYGANVLTF
TRBV24-1	TRBJ1-5	CATSDSRQGDSNQPQHF
TRBV13	TRBJ1-6	CASSLVENSPLHF
TRBV7-3	TRBJ1-6	CARENGGSYNSPLHF
TRBV9	TRBJ1-2	CASGHQQWGYTF
TRBV19	TRBJ2-3	CASSIGTRTTDTQYF
TRBV5-1	TRBJ2-7	CASSWTGGEQYF
TRBV2	TRBJ2-3	CASRETGRDTQYF
TRBV5-1	TRBJ2-2	CASTKTEGRAGHTGELFF
TRBV4-1	TRBJ1-4	CASSQEVARGEKLFF
TRBV4-2	TRBJ1-4	CASTIAGSYEKLFF
TRBV28	TRBJ2-3	CASRTTGREGRATDTQYF
TRBV7-3	TRBJ2-1	CASSRTSGLNEQFF
TRBV12-5	TRBJ2-3	CASGSWDSTDTQYF
TRBV19	TRBJ2-4	CASSRLAGAKNIQYF
TRBV6-5	TRBJ1-2	CASRATGYSYGYTF
TRBV5-6	TRBJ2-1	CASSSVPRLAGGHYNEQFF
TRBV7-2	TRBJ2-3	CASRRGRVITDTQYF